This T cell receptor beta chain came from a study of graft-versus-host responses after intestinal transplantation. At the level of the study: Recipients underwent multivisceral, liver-intestinal, or isolated intestinal transplants. The study gave all recipients anti-thymocyte globulin induction, then tacrolimus and steroids for roughly 3 years.

V was clipped by 9 bases and J by 3 bases; unmatched bases: 22. The germline V gene encodes CDR1 LGHNT and CDR2 FRNRAP. This CDR3 spans 18 amino acids. Study observations and caveats: Peak circulating GvH clone levels tracked with early post-transplant HvG declines. Recipient bone marrow held GvH clones, some seen earlier in ileum or blood.

As for this clone: The antigen remains unidentified.

TCRdb keeps only in-frame clones here, not all; method: immunoSEQ multiplex PCR. The sample contains about 39,000 clones, approximately 95% of which appear only once. The TCR originated in a human patient who received an intestinal transplant, so some T cells may come from the graft donor. The material was PBMCs, obtained 700 to 850 days after intestinal transplantation. This chain connects TRBV12-5 to TRBJ2-7; 8 nucleotides line up with TRBD2. The CDR3 loop reads CARGPPPGGPLFRYEQYF. The CDR3 DNA reads TGTGCTAGAGGCCCTCCTCCGGGGGGGCCCTTATTTCGCTACGAGCAGTACTTC.